A selection of T cell receptor beta chains follows, all from one sample in a study of shared clonotypes between healthy human individuals. This table comes from immunoSEQ multiplex PCR, and its TCRdb copy is limited to in-frame clones, with some not included. The sample has hundreds of thousands of clones; over 65% are singletons. Sequenced: memory CD4+ T cells sorted from blood. These receptors were obtained from a young woman in good health. Both conserved end residues are trimmed from each CDR3.

cdr3_length v_call cdr3_aa
11 TRBV2 ASSGMRDQPQH
14 TRBV5-1 ASSMNTNGRASEQY
11 TRBV28 ASSSGRAYEQY
14 TRBV7-6 ASSSIPGQVGTEAF
15 TRBV2 ASSTGLAGEGTGELF
13 TRBV9 ASSIGLAGDYEQY
13 TRBV10-2 ASSDPPEARYEQY
10 TRBV7-9 ASSSGRYGYT
15 TRBV11-2 ASSPTRRGLGTDTQY
13 TRBV13 ASSPRDGGAGELF
15 TRBV6-4 ASSQRISQSRANVLT
14 TRBV28 ASTDSGTYSGNTIY
9 TRBV29-1 SVVGGTEAF
13 TRBV7-9 ASSLASGVTYEQY
13 TRBV5-1 ASSLVLAGDHEQF
11 TRBV6-1 ATLRLANTEAF
12 TRBV10-3 AISSGTSSNEQF
11 TRBV5-1 ASSETGPDTQY
9 TRBV5-8 ASRQNYEQY
12 TRBV18 ASSNRQDRGEAF
12 TRBV2 ATGRLGSYNEQF
10 TRBV28 ASSLDEMKLF